This TCR beta chain derives from a study of blood T cell repertoires in COVID-19. Study-level information: COVID-19 samples from acute and convalescent phases originated in the United States, Italy and Spain. PBMCs, B-cell-depleted T cells, or T cells were the source of the cDNA or gDNA that made up the material.

Original analysis: Reference gene primer amplification yielded estimated nucleated cell counts. The repertoire was sequenced with immunoSEQ multiplex PCR; TCRdb's copy has only in-frame clones and lacks some. The DNA was the basis for D and trimming; V, J and clone size are from that table. The table shows a few hundred thousand clones, with roughly 88% occurring only once. Trimming took off 4 bases at V and 5 bases at J, with 11 bases between the two ends. This CDR3 region has 13 residues. CDR1 is SGHAT, CDR2 FQNNGV, per germline. This sequence joins TRBV11-2 and TRBJ2-5, with D tentatively TRBD1 (6 bases). This clonotype was obtained from a man between 35 and 55 years old who had recovered from COVID-19. Sequenced: peripheral blood. In nucleotides, the CDR3 is TGTGCCAGCAGCTACAGGGTTCGGGAGACCCAGTACTTC. Its translation is CASSYRVRETQYF.